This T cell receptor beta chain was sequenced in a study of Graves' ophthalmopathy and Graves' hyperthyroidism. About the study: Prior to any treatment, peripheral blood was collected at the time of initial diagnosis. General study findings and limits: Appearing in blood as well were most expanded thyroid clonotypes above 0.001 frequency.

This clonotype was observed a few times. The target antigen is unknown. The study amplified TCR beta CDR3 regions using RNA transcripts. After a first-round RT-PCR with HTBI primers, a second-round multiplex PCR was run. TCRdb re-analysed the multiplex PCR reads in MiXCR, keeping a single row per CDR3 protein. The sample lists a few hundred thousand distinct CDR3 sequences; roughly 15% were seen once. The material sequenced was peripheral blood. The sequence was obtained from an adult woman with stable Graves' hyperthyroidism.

CDR3 nucleotide sequence: TGTGCCAGCACTACCACCAGGGTAGAGGAGACCCAGTACTTC. Its protein is CASTTTRVEETQYF. V gene TRBV6-1 combines with J gene TRBJ2-5, with D perhaps TRBD1 (5 bases). CDR1 and CDR2 from the germline V gene are MNHNS and SASEGT. Trimming cost V 7 bases and J 5 bases, with 17 bases left between them. The CDR3 has 14 residues.